Given below is one T cell receptor (beta chain) in context. This clonotype was detected ten times or more. Its antigen specificity is not known. No clone much larger than this one lies a single base away; base qualities are absent. These data come from a study of patients and donors after allogeneic stem cell transplantation (dated by TCRdb to about 2020). Germline trimming amounts to 2 bases on V and 3 bases on J, with 3 as the count of junction bases outside the gene matches. Taken from the germline V gene, the CDR1 and CDR2 loops are KGHSH and LQKENI. Spanning cysteine to phenylalanine, the CDR3 consists of 15 amino acids. The entry retains the CDR3 DNA only, 45 bases that are in frame from base 1. Library preparation used RT-PCR. Sequencing relied on a NextSeq 550. TCRdb ran its own pipeline on the public reads, namely fastp trimming at Q25 and MiXCR clone calling, and kept in-frame beta chains. Rows are unified per CDR3 protein, each entry keeping the most common DNA and genes. This sample gives approximately 33,000 distinct CDR3 sequences in total; nearly 7% of them show up just once. Nearly 35% of the sample belongs to the ten largest clones.

This receptor was taken from a human donor who was either an allogeneic HSCT recipient or a stem cell or donor lymphocyte infusion donor (not recorded which). It is not recorded whose cells these are; they may come from a transplant donor. This chain is built from TRBV18 and TRBJ1-1; 10 central nucleotides agree with TRBD1. Input material: blood, either unsorted or a sorted T cell fraction (not recorded which). CDR3 loop: CASSPRTGGDTEAFF. The sequenced DNA is TGTGCCAGCTCACCAAGGACAGGGGGGGACACTGAAGCTTTCTTT.